Listed below are T cell receptor beta chains from one sample, sequenced in a study of shared T cell receptors in the human thymus. The data were produced by immunoSEQ multiplex PCR, yet TCRdb's version contains in-frame clones alone and is incomplete. The sample yields about 380,000 clones, around 95% seen once. The source material was thymocytes. The origin of the receptors is a human donor. Both conserved end residues are part of each CDR3. The D gene is left open where the match is weak. For some rows the clone size is stated as once, few or many, or as a class when expanded; others skip it.

j_call clone_size d_call v_call cdr3_nt cdr3_aa
TRBJ2-7 NA TRBD1 TRBV6-5 TGTGCCAGCAGACCGGGACAGGGTTCCTACGAGCAGTACTTC CASRPGQGSYEQYF
TRBJ1-1 NA TRBD1 TRBV29-1 TGCAGCATCAAGGGGGCTGACACTGAAGCTTTCTTT CSIKGADTEAFF
TRBJ2-3 NA NA TRBV4-1 TGCGCCAGCAGCCAAGAACCAGATACGCAGTATTTT CASSQEPDTQYF
TRBJ2-3 NA TRBD1 TRBV28 TGTGCCAGCAGCCCCTCCGGGACAGAGGGCACAGATACGCAGTATTTT CASSPSGTEGTDTQYF
TRBJ2-7 NA TRBD2 TRBV5-1 TGCGCCAGCAGCTTACTAGCGGCGAGCTCCTACGAGCAGTACTTC CASSLLAASSYEQYF
TRBJ1-1 few NA TRBV29-1 TGCAGCGTTGGGACGGGTAATGAAGCTTTCTTT CSVGTGNEAFF
TRBJ2-2 NA TRBD2 TRBV14 TGTGCCAGCAGCCAAGAGCGCGGGAGGGGCTCGAACACCGGGGAGCTGTTTTTT CASSQERGRGSNTGELFF
TRBJ2-7 NA TRBD1 TRBV28 TGTGCCAGCAGGAAACCGCCGGGACAGGGACGACACGAGCAGTACTTC CASRKPPGQGRHEQYF
TRBJ2-5 NA NA TRBV9 TGTGCCAGCAGCGTTAAAGAGACCCAGTACTTC CASSVKETQYF
TRBJ2-2 NA NA TRBV11-1 TGTGCCAGCAGCTCAGGGGGAGCGGGGAGGCACACCGGGGAGCTGTTTTTT CASSSGGAGRHTGELFF
TRBJ1-3 NA TRBD1 TRBV5-1 TGCGCCAGCAGCATTCCGGTAGGGACAGGTTTCTCTGGAAACACCATATATTTT CASSIPVGTGFSGNTIYF
TRBJ2-1 NA NA TRBV7-8 TGTGCCAGCAGCTTATTCTCCGTTGATGAGCAGTTCTTC CASSLFSVDEQFF
TRBJ2-7 NA TRBD2 TRBV15 TGTGCCACCAGCCCCTCGGGGGGGTACGAGCAGTACTTC CATSPSGGYEQYF
TRBJ2-1 NA NA TRBV2 TGTGCCAGCAGTGAAGCGGCGCACAGACCAGGTGGGGAGCAGTTCTTC CASSEAAHRPGGEQFF
TRBJ1-3 NA NA TRBV9 TGTGCCAGCAGCCCGACGACGACAGACCTAAACACCATATATTTT CASSPTTTDLNTIYF
TRBJ2-5 NA NA TRBV20-1 TGCAGTGCTACCGAAGGGGAGACCCAGTACTTC CSATEGETQYF
TRBJ2-1 NA TRBD2 TRBV10-3 TGTGCCATCAGTGAGACTGTAGCGGGAGGAGGGCAGTTCTTC CAISETVAGGGQFF
TRBJ1-5 NA TRBD1 TRBV7-6 TGTGCCAGCAGACGGGACAGGGACGGTGGTCAGCCCCAGCATTTT CASRRDRDGGQPQHF
TRBJ1-3 NA NA TRBV9 TGTGCCAGCAGCGTAGGGGTCAGCCCGAATGTACACACCATATATTTT CASSVGVSPNVHTIYF
TRBJ2-1 NA TRBD2 TRBV4-3 TGCGCCAGCAGCCAACTACCTTCAGCGGGAGGACCTCTGTGGTACCTGAATGAGCAGTTCTTC CASSQLPSAGGPLWYLNEQFF
TRBJ1-1 NA NA TRBV5-1 TGCGCCAGCAGCCCGGTGGTTCCGAACACTGAAGCTTTCTTT CASSPVVPNTEAFF
TRBJ1-2 NA NA TRBV28 TGTGCCAGCAGTTTACTTCAGACAAAACCTTATGGCTACACCTTC CASSLLQTKPYGYTF
TRBJ2-3 once TRBD1 TRBV6-5 TGTGCCAGCAGTTCAGACAGGGGGCAAGATACGCAGTATTTT CASSSDRGQDTQYF
TRBJ2-5 NA NA TRBV5-1 TGCGCCAGCAGCCTGGTTGGGTTTTTTAGGGCTGGCGAGACCCAGTACTTC CASSLVGFFRAGETQYF
TRBJ2-2 NA NA TRBV20-1 TGCAGTGCCCCTAACGGGGAGCTGTTTTTT CSAPNGELFF
TRBJ2-3 NA TRBD2 TRBV19 TGTGCCAGTAGTTTCCATAGCGGGACCGTGGGCCCAGATACGCAGTATTTT CASSFHSGTVGPDTQYF